This TCR beta chain was observed in a study of OX40 agonist ivuxolimab in advanced cancers. Findings and limits, study-wide: Among T cells, CD8+ cells averaged more expanded clones than CD4+ cells.

Comments on this clone: The antigen is unknown.

TCRdb's copy holds only in-frame clones and misses some; the assay was immunoSEQ multiplex PCR. Of tens of thousands of clones in the sample, about 86% were seen once. J was trimmed by 7 bases and V by 6 bases; bases with no gene match: 10. The germline CDR1 and CDR2 sequences are WSHSY and SAAADI. CDR3 length: 15 residues. The sequences come from CD4+ or CD8+ T cells sorted from blood, collected in a trial of the OX40 agonist ivuxolimab. The genes are TRBV10-2 and TRBJ2-2, with 8 positions matching TRBD1. The receptor comes from an adult with an advanced solid tumor such as melanoma, head and neck, liver or kidney cancer. CDR3 protein: CASRGQGALVGELFF. CDR3 bases: TGCGCCAGCAGAGGGCAGGGGGCGCTGGTCGGGGAGCTGTTTTTT.